The source of this T cell receptor (beta chain) is a study of OX40 agonist ivuxolimab in advanced cancers. The study's findings and limits: Doses of 0.1 to 3.0 mg/kg were accompanied by clonal expansion of CD4+ and CD8+ blood T cells by week 6.

The CDR3 consists of 12 residues. Trimming left V 3 bases short and J 4 bases short, with 8 bases between. Germline CDR1 SGHNT, CDR2 YYREEE (reference sequence). On this clone: Its antigen remains unknown.

The repertoire was sequenced with immunoSEQ multiplex PCR; TCRdb's copy has only in-frame clones and lacks some. The sample contains more than 65,000 clones, 65% to 90% of which appear only once. This rearrangement joins TRBV5-4 to TRBJ2-7; D ambiguous. Specimen: CD4+ or CD8+ T cells sorted from blood, collected in a trial of the OX40 agonist ivuxolimab. This TCR came from an adult with an advanced solid tumor such as melanoma, head and neck, liver or kidney cancer. The CDR3 here is CASSWDAYEQYF. The CDR3 DNA reads TGTGCCAGCAGCTGGGATGCGTACGAGCAGTACTTC.